This is a list of T cell receptor beta chains from one sample in a study of blood T cells in healthy people across ages. TCRdb processed the 5' RACE reads anew with MiXCR; each CDR3 protein has one entry. The profile covers about 1,400,000 distinct CDR3 sequences, with 35% to 45% appearing a single time and 7.9% taken by the ten largest. The sequencing sample was made of blood. Receptors were obtained from a woman aged 18-29 years in good health. CDR3s include the opening cysteine and the closing phenylalanine or tryptophan. D genes are given only for firm matches. Not every row has a clone size; where given, it reads once, few, many or a size class.

D,size,V,J,CDR3,DNA
TRBD2,many,TRBV29-1,TRBJ2-1,CSVEASGWGNNEQFF,TGCAGCGTTGAAGCTAGCGGGTGGGGAAACAATGAGCAGTTCTTC
NA,NA,TRBV20-1,TRBJ2-1,CSARGGTEQAGTFSYNEQFF,TGCAGTGCTAGGGGAGGGACAGAACAAGCCGGGACTTTCTCCTACAATGAGCAGTTCTTC
NA,NA,TRBV7-9,TRBJ1-2,CASSDSPGGGYTF,TGTGCCAGCAGCGACAGTCCGGGCGGTGGCTACACCTTC
TRBD1,NA,TRBV20-1,TRBJ2-3,CSARGRTADRGKIADTQYF,TGCAGTGCTAGAGGCCGGACCGCGGACAGGGGGAAGATCGCAGATACGCAGTATTTT
TRBD2,few,TRBV25-1,TRBJ2-7,CASSGLAEYNEQYF,TGTGCCAGCAGTGGACTAGCGGAGTACAATGAGCAGTACTTC
TRBD1,NA,TRBV12-3/TRBV12-4,TRBJ2-3,CASSPTPGQGTRWGTDTQYF,TGTGCCAGCAGTCCAACCCCGGGACAGGGAACGAGGTGGGGCACAGATACGCAGTATTTT
TRBD2,NA,TRBV4-1,TRBJ2-1,CASSQDSPWLAGVSEQFF,TGCGCCAGCAGCCAAGATTCCCCCTGGCTAGCGGGAGTTAGTGAGCAGTTCTTC
NA,NA,TRBV27,TRBJ2-7,CASSLSEGGTSYEQYF,TGTGCCAGCAGTTTATCGGAAGGGGGAACATCCTACGAGCAGTACTTC
NA,NA,TRBV29-1,TRBJ2-1,CSVEEATESYNEQFF,TGCAGCGTTGAAGAAGCGACAGAAAGCTACAATGAGCAGTTCTTC
TRBD2,few,TRBV6-5,TRBJ2-3,CASRRAGDDTDTQYF,TGTGCCAGCAGACGAGCGGGGGATGACACAGATACGCAGTATTTT
NA,NA,TRBV7-9,TRBJ2-1,CASELTEANEQFF,TGTGCCAGCGAGCTGACAGAGGCGAATGAGCAGTTCTTC
NA,NA,TRBV9,TRBJ1-5,CASSVDTGRQPQHF,TGTGCCAGCAGCGTAGACACAGGGAGGCAGCCCCAGCATTTT
NA,NA,TRBV6-1,TRBJ2-1,CAIETGTYEQFF,TGTGCCATTGAGACAGGAACCTACGAGCAGTTCTTC
NA,NA,TRBV28,TRBJ1-1,CASTANIGNTEAFF,TGTGCCAGCACTGCAAACATAGGGAACACTGAAGCTTTCTTT
NA,NA,TRBV30,TRBJ2-4,CAWSPTGAREQYF,TGTGCCTGGAGTCCGACGGGGGCAAGGGAGCAGTACTTC
NA,few,TRBV28,TRBJ2-7,CASSLVQAGTELYF,TGTGCCAGCAGTTTGGTACAGGCCGGGACCGAGTTGTACTTC
TRBD2,few,TRBV20-1,TRBJ2-1,CSARLAGGHPWPFF,TGCAGTGCTAGACTCGCGGGAGGGCATCCGTGGCCGTTCTTC
TRBD1,NA,TRBV12-5,TRBJ1-1,CASGLVTTQGAMNTEALF,TGTGCTAGTGGTTTGGTCACGACTCAGGGGGCCATGAACACTGAAGCTTTATTT
NA,NA,TRBV20-1,TRBJ2-7,CSASLSGPSYNEQYF,TGCAGTGCTAGTTTAAGCGGGCCCTCCTACAATGAGCAGTACTTC
NA,few,TRBV3-1,TRBJ2-1,CASSLLGAGRNNEQFF,TGTGCCAGCAGCCTTCTGGGAGCGGGCAGAAACAATGAGCAGTTCTTC
NA,NA,TRBV10-3,TRBJ1-1,CAIRGGYPVGTEAFF,TGTGCCATCAGGGGAGGCTACCCGGTGGGCACTGAAGCTTTCTTT
NA,few,TRBV4-1,TRBJ2-7,CASSQETVYEQYF,TGCGCCAGCAGCCAAGAGACGGTCTACGAGCAGTACTTC
NA,NA,TRBV20-1,TRBJ2-2,CSARDGGTPTGELFF,TGCAGTGCTAGAGATGGGGGGACACCCACCGGGGAGCTGTTTTTT
NA,few,TRBV5-1,TRBJ2-1,CASSPGGGHDSSYYNEQFF,TGCGCCAGCAGCCCCGGTGGGGGACACGATTCCTCCTACTACAATGAGCAGTTCTTC
NA,NA,TRBV29-1,TRBJ1-6,CSVKDSSSYNSPLHF,TGCAGCGTGAAGGACTCGAGCTCCTATAATTCACCCCTCCACTTT
TRBD2,few,TRBV12-3/TRBV12-4,TRBJ2-6,CASGLLAGGPGANVLTF,TGTGCCAGCGGACTACTAGCGGGGGGGCCTGGGGCCAACGTCCTGACTTTC
TRBD1,NA,TRBV27,TRBJ1-2,CASSFRTGRDGYTF,TGTGCCAGCAGTTTCCGGACAGGGCGTGATGGCTACACCTTC